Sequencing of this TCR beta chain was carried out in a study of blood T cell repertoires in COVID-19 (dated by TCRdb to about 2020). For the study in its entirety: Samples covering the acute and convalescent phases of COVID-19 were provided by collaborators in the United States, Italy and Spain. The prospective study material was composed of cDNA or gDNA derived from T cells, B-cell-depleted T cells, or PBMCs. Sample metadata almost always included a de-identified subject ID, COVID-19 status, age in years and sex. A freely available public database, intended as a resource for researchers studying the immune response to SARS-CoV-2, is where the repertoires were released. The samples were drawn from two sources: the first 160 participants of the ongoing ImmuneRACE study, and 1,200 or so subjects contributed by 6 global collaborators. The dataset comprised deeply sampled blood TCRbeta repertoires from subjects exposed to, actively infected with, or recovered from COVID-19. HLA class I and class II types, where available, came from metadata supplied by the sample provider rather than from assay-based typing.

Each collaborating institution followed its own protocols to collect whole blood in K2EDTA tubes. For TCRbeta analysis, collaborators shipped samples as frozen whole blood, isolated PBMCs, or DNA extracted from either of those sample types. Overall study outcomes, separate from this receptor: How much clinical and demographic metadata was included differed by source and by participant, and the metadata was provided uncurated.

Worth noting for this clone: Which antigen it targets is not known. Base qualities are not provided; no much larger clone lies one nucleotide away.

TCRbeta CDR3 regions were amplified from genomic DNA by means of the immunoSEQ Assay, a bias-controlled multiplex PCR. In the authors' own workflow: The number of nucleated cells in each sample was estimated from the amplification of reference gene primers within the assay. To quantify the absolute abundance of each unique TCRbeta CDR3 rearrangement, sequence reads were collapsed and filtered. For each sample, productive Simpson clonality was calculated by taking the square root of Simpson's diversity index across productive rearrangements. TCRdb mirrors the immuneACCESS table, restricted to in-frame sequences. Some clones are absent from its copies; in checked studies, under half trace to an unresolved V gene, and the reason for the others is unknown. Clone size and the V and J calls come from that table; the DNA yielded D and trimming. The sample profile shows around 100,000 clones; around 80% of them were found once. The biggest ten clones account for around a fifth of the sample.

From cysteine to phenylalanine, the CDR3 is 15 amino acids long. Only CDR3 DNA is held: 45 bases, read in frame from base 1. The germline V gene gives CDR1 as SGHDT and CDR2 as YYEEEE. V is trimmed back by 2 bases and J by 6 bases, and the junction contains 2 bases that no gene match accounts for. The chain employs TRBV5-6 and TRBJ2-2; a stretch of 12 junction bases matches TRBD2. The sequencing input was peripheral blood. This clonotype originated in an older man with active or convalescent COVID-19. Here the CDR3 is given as CASSFGLAGSGELFF. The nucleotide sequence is TGTGCCAGCAGCTTCGGACTAGCGGGATCCGGGGAGCTGTTTTTT.